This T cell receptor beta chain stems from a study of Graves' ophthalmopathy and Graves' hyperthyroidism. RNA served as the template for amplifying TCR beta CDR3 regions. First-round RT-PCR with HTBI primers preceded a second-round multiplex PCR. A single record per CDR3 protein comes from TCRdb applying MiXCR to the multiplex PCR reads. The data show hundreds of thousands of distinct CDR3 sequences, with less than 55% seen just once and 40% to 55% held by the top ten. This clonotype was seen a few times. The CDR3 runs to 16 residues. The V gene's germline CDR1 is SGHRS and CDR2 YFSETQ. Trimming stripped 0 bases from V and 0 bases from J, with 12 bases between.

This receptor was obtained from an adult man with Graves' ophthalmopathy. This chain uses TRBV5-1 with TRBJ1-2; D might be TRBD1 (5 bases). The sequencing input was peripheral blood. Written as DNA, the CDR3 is TGCGCCAGCAGCTTGGATATACAGGAAACTAACTATGGCTACACCTTC. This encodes CASSLDIQETNYGYTF.